The 20 T cell receptor beta chains listed next were all sequenced from one sample in a study of T cell responses to AZD1222 COVID-19 vaccine (dated by TCRdb to 2020 to 2022). The library was obtained by the immunoSEQ multiplex PCR assay. The clones in this table, taken by TCRdb from immuneACCESS, are in-frame only. Not every clone is retained; where verified, under half of the shortfall comes from an unresolved V gene, and the cause of the rest is unknown. The sample contains around 100,000 clones, 75% to 90% of them found a single time. About 7.8% of the sample rests with the top ten. The time point label here, explained by the study, means: baseline before first vaccination. This material consisted of peripheral blood, taken on day 0 of AZD1222 vaccination. All receptors derive from an adult in good health.

This sequence joins TRBV7-9 and TRBJ1-1; D might be TRBD1 (5 bases). Between the trimmed V and J ends, which lost 8 bases and 8 bases, there was a span of 18 bases. Germline V gives CDR1 SEHNR, CDR2 FQNEAQ (reference sequence). CDR3 length: 13 amino acids. CDR3 in DNA: TGTGCCAGCCCCGAAGGGGCGGGGGGAGAAGCTTTCTTT. Residues: CASPEGAGGEAFF.

The chain joins TRBV28 to TRBJ1-2; 12 bases are a match to TRBD1. V was clipped by 10 bases and J by 0 bases; unmatched bases: 9. This CDR3 has 16 residues. Germline assignment: CDR1 MDHEN and CDR2 SYDVKM. CDR3 DNA sequence: TGTGCCACCCCCCGGGACAGGGGGCCTTCTAACTATGGCTACACCTTC. This translates into CATPRDRGPSNYGYTF.

V and J are TRBV7-9 and TRBJ2-3, with TRBD2 as a possible D gene (5 bases). CDR1 and CDR2 from the germline V gene are SEHNR and FQNEAQ (reference sequence). The CDR3 extends over 13 amino acids. V lost 0 bases, J lost 6 bases, and 7 bases lay in between. In DNA, the CDR3 is TGTGCCAGCAGCTTAGCGGGAGAGGATACGCAGTATTTT. This sequence encodes CASSLAGEDTQYF.

This chain joins TRBV2 and TRBJ1-1, with TRBD1 matching over 7 bases. The ends lost 4 bases at V and 4 bases at J; junction bases unmatched: 6. CDR3 length: 14 amino acids. CDR1 and CDR2 (germline): SNHLY, FYNNEI. CDR3 protein: CASSVATGSTEAFF. The CDR3 DNA sequence: TGTGCCAGCAGTGTGGCGACAGGGTCCACTGAAGCTTTCTTT.

The rearrangement links TRBV7-2 to TRBJ2-6, with D possibly being TRBD1 or TRBD2 (5 bases each). The CDR3 contains 14 residues. In germline, CDR1 is SGHTA, CDR2 FQGNSA. Trimming shortened V by 6 bases and J by 1 base, and 7 bases separated the two germline ends. The CDR3 is CASREGSGANVLTF. In DNA form, the CDR3 reads TGTGCCAGCAGAGAGGGGTCTGGGGCCAACGTCCTGACTTTC.

The rearrangement joins TRBV30 to TRBJ1-1; 8 positions match TRBD1. The V segment lost 4 bases and the J segment 1 base; nucleotides outside the gene matches: 11. The CDR3 contains 16 residues. Germline CDR1 is GTSNPN and CDR2 is SVGIG (reference sequence). CDR3 loop: CAWKKTQGAGNTEAFF. The DNA of the CDR3 is TGTGCCTGGAAGAAAACTCAGGGGGCTGGGAACACTGAAGCTTTCTTT.

The chain links TRBV3-1 (or the pseudogene TRBV3-2) to TRBJ2-4; 8 bases are shared with TRBD2. The CDR3 has 17 amino acids. Germline values: CDR1 LGHDT, CDR2 YNNKEL (reference sequence). The V gene end was trimmed by 0 bases and the J gene end by 6 bases; junction bases not matched to a gene: 10. For the CDR3, the DNA is TGTGCCAGCAGCCAAGAGGGAAGAGCGGGGGAGAGAAACATTCAGTACTTC. Translating it yields CASSQEGRAGERNIQYF.

This chain uses TRBV5-4 with TRBJ2-3, with TRBD2 matching 9 bases. The J segment lost 2 bases and the V segment lost 0 bases, leaving 4 bases of the junction unmatched. Germline CDR1 is SGHNT and CDR2 is YYREEE (reference sequence). The CDR3 is 16 residues long. The chain's CDR3 is CASSLEAGGSTDTQYF. The CDR3 DNA is TGTGCCAGCAGCTTGGAAGCGGGGGGATCCACAGATACGCAGTATTTT.

The gene calls are TRBV19 and TRBJ2-7; D possibly uses TRBD1 or TRBD2 (5 bases each). Trimming shortened V by 1 base and J by 0 bases, and 10 bases separated the two germline ends. Germline CDR1 is LNHDA and CDR2 is SQIVND (reference sequence). CDR3 length equals 15 residues. The CDR3 sequence: CASSIVRGSSYEQYF. CDR3 in DNA: TGTGCCAGTAGTATAGTGAGGGGCAGCTCCTACGAGCAGTACTTC.

The chain employs TRBV7-2 and TRBJ1-3; TRBD1 might be the D (5 bases). Germline values: CDR1 SGHTA, CDR2 FQGNSA. V was pared by 0 bases and J by 0 bases, with 9 bases between. The CDR3 is 16 amino acids. CDR3 loop: CASSLAAGLSGNTIYF. In nucleotides, the CDR3 is TGTGCCAGCAGCTTAGCGGCAGGGCTCTCTGGAAACACCATATATTTT. The variable domain in full, with the rest retrieved from reference TRBV7-2 and TRBJ1-3, is GAGVSQSPSNKVTEKGKDVELRCDPISGHTALYWYRQSLGQGLEFLIYFQGNSAPDKSGLPSDRFSAERTGGSVSTLTIQRTQQEDSAVYLCASSLAAGLSGNTIYFGEGSWLTVV.

This chain uses TRBV13 with TRBJ2-7, with D possibly TRBD1 on 5 matching bases. Germline loops: CDR1 PRHDT, CDR2 FYEKMQ (reference sequence). Trimming took 0 bases from V and 0 from J, leaving 15 bases between them. The length of the CDR3 is 17 residues. In DNA, the CDR3 is TGTGCCAGCAGCTTAGGCCTAGAAGCAGGGAACTCCTACGAGCAGTACTTC. This codes for CASSLGLEAGNSYEQYF.

V and J are TRBV7-9 and TRBJ2-5; tentative D call: TRBD1 (7 bases). With 5 bases removed from V and 3 bases from J, the gap between germline ends came to 10 bases. Germline CDR1 and CDR2: SEHNR and FQNEAQ (reference sequence). This CDR3 is 13 amino acids long. CDR3 residues: CASSRRGEETQYF. In nucleotides, the CDR3 is TGTGCCAGCAGCCGCAGGGGGGAAGAGACCCAGTACTTC.

The rearrangement uses TRBV2 and TRBJ2-1; 7 nucleotides match TRBD2. The germline V gene encodes CDR1 SNHLY and CDR2 FYNNEI. This CDR3 region has 13 residues. The chain's CDR3 is CSGGLEKYNEQFF. For the CDR3, the DNA is TGTTCGGGGGGACTGGAAAAATACAATGAGCAGTTCTTC.

This clone was counted between two and nine times. In nucleotides, the CDR3 is TGTGCCAGTAGTCACCGGGACAGGGTCTACGAGCAGTACTTC. Protein: CASSHRDRVYEQYF. This rearrangement joins TRBV19 to TRBJ2-7; 9 bases map to TRBD1. With 5 bases clipped from V and 3 bases from J, the junction kept 5 bases outside the gene matches. Germline assignment: CDR1 LNHDA and CDR2 SQIVND (reference sequence). The CDR3 runs to 14 residues.

The rearrangement links TRBV5-1 to TRBJ1-2; 11 bases agree with TRBD1. The length of the CDR3 is 14 residues. Trimming removed 4 bases from V and 3 bases from J; junction bases left unmatched: 2. The germline V gene encodes CDR1 SGHRS and CDR2 YFSETQ. The CDR3 nucleotides are TGCGCCAGCAGCAAGGGACAGGGGGACTATGGCTACACCTTC. It yields the protein CASSKGQGDYGYTF.

The rearrangement links TRBV24-1 to TRBJ2-7, with 10 bases matching TRBD1. V gave up 4 bases and J gave up 3 bases; unmatched junction bases: 5. Germline-derived CDR1 and CDR2 are KGHDR and SFDVKD. CDR3 length equals 15 residues. CDR3 coding DNA: TGTGCCACCAGTGAGGGGACAGGGGATGGCTACGAGCAGTACTTC. Its protein product is CATSEGTGDGYEQYF.

J is TRBJ1-2 and V is TRBV24-1, with 8 bases that match TRBD1. The germline gives CDR1 KGHDR, CDR2 SFDVKD. The CDR3 is 14 residues long. V shed 7 bases and J 4 bases; nucleotides not matched to a gene: 7. The CDR3 region has the DNA TGTGCCACCAGGCCCCGCCAGGGGGCCTATGGCTACACCTTC. This sequence encodes CATRPRQGAYGYTF.

A single count supports this clone. The chain's CDR3 is CASSTTGNTEAFF. The CDR3 DNA reads TGTGCCAGCAGCACCACAGGGAACACTGAAGCTTTCTTT. The chain has TRBV7-9 and TRBJ1-1; D perhaps matches TRBD1 (5 bases). V shed 5 bases and J shed 1 base, with 8 bases lying between them. The CDR3 runs to 13 residues. In germline, CDR1 is SEHNR, CDR2 FQNEAQ (reference sequence).

This clone has a single count. The V call is TRBV6-2 or TRBV6-3, the J call TRBJ2-1; 8 nucleotides line up with TRBD1. The CDR3 runs 15 residues. V trimming: 6 bases; J trimming: 6 bases; junction bases outside the gene matches: 10. CDR1 and CDR2 from the germline V gene are MNHEY and SVGEGT. The CDR3 coding sequence is TGTGCCAGCAGACCTAACAGGGGGGTATCCAATGAGCAGTTCTTC. It codes for CASRPNRGVSNEQFF.

J is TRBJ1-2 and V is TRBV7-2, with D tentatively TRBD1 (6 bases). CDR1 and CDR2 (germline): SGHTA, FQGNSA. The CDR3 loop spans 15 amino acids. V gave up 2 bases and J gave up 2 bases, with 12 bases separating them. Written as DNA, the CDR3 is TGTGCCAGCAGCTTATCCTGGGGGGGCAACTATGGCTACACCTTC. It codes for CASSLSWGGNYGYTF.